This paragraph reports one T cell receptor beta chain. The V segment lost 3 bases and the J segment 5 bases; nucleotides outside the gene matches: 9. The length of the CDR3 is 16 residues. Germline CDR1 reads GTSNPN; CDR2 reads SVGIG (reference sequence). The data were taken from a study of CD8 T cells in Susac syndrome. RNA totalling roughly 0.45 to 1 ug underwent reverse transcription with random hexamers. TCRdb passed the immunoSEQ multiplex PCR reads through MiXCR, listing each CDR3 protein once. The table has 150,000 to 200,000 distinct CDR3 sequences, less than 95% seen once. TCR beta was sequenced from blood CD8+ and CD4+ T cells.

The origin of this receptor is a human donor with multiple sclerosis. The sequencing input was CD4+ T cells from PBMCs. The J gene is TRBJ2-3, the V gene TRBV30; 12 bases agree with TRBD1. CDR3 loop: CAWSLPGQGAGDTQYF. The DNA for the CDR3 is TGTGCCTGGAGCCTTCCGGGACAGGGGGCCGGAGATACGCAGTATTTT. Looking up the rest from reference TRBV30 and TRBJ2-3 gives the full variable domain: SQTIHQWPATLVQPVGSPLSLECTVEGTSNPNLYWYRQAAGRGLQLLFYSVGIGQISSEVPQNLSASRPQDRQFILSSKKLLLSDSGFYLCAWSLPGQGAGDTQYFGPGTRLTVL.